This entry describes one T cell receptor (beta chain). As yet, its antigen is unknown. Among the donors, all were healthy Finnish infants having corrective surgery for congenital heart defects. This table comes from immunoSEQ multiplex PCR, and its TCRdb copy is limited to in-frame clones, with some not included. The table shows over 35,000 clones, with around 94% occurring only once. This entry belongs to a study of human thymus T cells. CDR3 length equals 14 residues. The V gene's germline CDR1 is MGHRA and CDR2 YSYEKL. The J segment lost 4 bases and the V segment lost 2 bases, leaving 1 base of the junction unmatched. Broader study findings: Thymic as well as blood repertoires seemed to favor certain V and J genes unevenly.

This chain joins TRBV4-1 and TRBJ1-5, with 8 bases that match TRBD1. The clonotype originates from a boy under two years old with a congenital heart defect but otherwise immunologically healthy. Sequencing was done on a sample of blood. The DNA for the CDR3 is TGCGCCAGCAGCCAACGGACAGGGAATCAGCCCCAGCATTTT. Translated, it gives CASSQRTGNQPQHF.